Below, one T cell receptor beta chain is given with its context. Its antigen is unknown. The data stem from a study of Graves' ophthalmopathy and Graves' hyperthyroidism. In the study overall: In this cohort's terms, stable hyperthyroidism meant no ophthalmopathy by 18 months of follow-up. Study observations and caveats: Detected in blood as well were most expanded thyroid clonotypes with frequency above 0.001.

Patients newly diagnosed with hyperthyroidism, under 2 months' duration, were aged 18 to 65, the study reports. Amplified TCR beta CDR3 regions were obtained using RNA transcripts as template. RT-PCR with HTBI primers came first, then second-round multiplex PCR. TCRdb reprocessed the multiplex PCR reads with MiXCR, giving one entry per CDR3 protein. The sample lists about 1.1 million distinct CDR3 sequences, around a third occurring once. The receptor's source is an adult man with Graves' hyperthyroidism. The sequenced sample was peripheral blood or thyroid tissue (not recorded which).

CDR3 DNA: TGTGCCAGCAGATTCATACAGGGGAACTATGGCTACACCTTC. It is translated as CASRFIQGNYGYTF. The chain combines TRBV10-3 with TRBJ1-2; TRBD1 aligns across 7 bases. Per germline, CDR1 ENHRY and CDR2 SYGVKD. This CDR3 has 14 residues. V dropped 10 bases and J dropped 2; count of bases not matched to a gene: 10.